This paragraph reports one TCR beta chain. The antigen this receptor binds is unknown. Base qualities are missing; no much larger clone stands one base away. This sample is drawn from a study of cytomegalovirus exposure and HLA in healthy donors (dated by TCRdb to 2015 to 2018). Study-wide context: An earlier analysis of some 620 of the donors reported 276 Gb of sequence data and some 110 million unique TCR beta sequences obtained from 150 million to 200 million T cells. The study used immunosequencing to profile the T cell repertoires of some 600 subjects and linked those repertoires to cytomegalovirus serostatus. In a later genetic analysis, genome-wide SNP genotypes for about 65% of the roughly 700 donors were used, and that subset was treated as a discovery cohort. The study was designed to test whether signatures of past pathogen exposure could be identified by cataloging public T cell receptors. An early release that covered fewer than 750 HLA-typed donors contained about 290 gigabases of sequencing data and tens of millions of unique TCR sequences. Donor age, sex, ethnicity and CMV serostatus were compiled together with the repertoire data. Among 300 to 450 genotyped donors of the cohort, an average of roughly 240,000 unique TCR beta nucleotide sequences were sequenced per donor, roughly 18% of them non-productive. In an earlier analysis of 500 to 650 of the donors, high-throughput TCR beta sequencing was used to judge whether each TCR beta V gene segment behaved as functional or pseudogenic. A few DR-DQ haplotypes were treated as single units for association and clustering because of strong linkage in the cohort. Along with the approximately 650-subject first cohort, a separate validation cohort of roughly 110 different subjects was used. Typing coverage varied by locus: roughly 620-640 donors for A, B, C, DRB1 and DQB1; around 560 for DQA1; about 600 for DPA1; under 490 for DPB1. To predict cytomegalovirus infection status, the study combined high-throughput TCR immunosequencing, statistical association of individual TCRs with disease status, and machine learning. Of the 300 to 500 genotyped donors, less than 85% were placed in the genetic ancestry cluster associated with self-reported Caucasian donors. In the later analysis, no new phenotypic data were used to find candidate immune exposures; instead, reliance was placed on TCR beta sequences and their occurrence across donors. Every discovery cohort repertoire had been produced on one sequencing platform. In a later analysis, previously published TCR beta repertoires from about 670 donors were re-analyzed and high-resolution HLA genotyping was added so that TCR occurrence patterns could be studied. HLA typing covered class I and class II loci at four-digit resolution. The study at large found these results: A later genetic analysis associated a missense DCLRE1C variant with V-gene and J-gene trimming of TCR beta chains, and an independent cohort replicated the association. The only immune exposure information available for the cohort was CMV serostatus. Because some donors lacked HLA typing at each locus, the association tests relied only on the typed subset. A further reported finding was that TCR beta sequences accurately predicted the HLA-A and HLA-B alleles for most subjects in the first cohort. In both the original and validation cohorts, the classifier was reported to diagnose cytomegalovirus status with high specificity and sensitivity. Because counts were too low, roughly 18 rarely observed V segments, including chromosome 9 orphons, were left out of the earlier analysis of about 620 of the donors. Correlated functional status among segregating V segments might be attributable to linkage disequilibrium, but an unknown experimental factor could not be ruled out. Three of the identified cytomegalovirus-associated TCR beta chains were confirmed in vitro to be specific for cytomegalovirus antigens. In an earlier analysis of approximately 590 of the donors, most TCR beta V segments were observed in productive rearrangements about 87% or about 30% of the time, broadly matching IMGT annotations. The authors suggested that the approach could potentially be generalized to other disease states and immunological phenotypes. In a later analysis, TCR association rates were found to vary across HLA loci, with the most associated TCRs seen for DRB1 alleles and the fewest for HLA-C alleles. In a later analysis, HLA-associated TCR beta chains were found to be more clonally expanded and to have lower generation probabilities than equally common non-associated chains. In this cohort, only TCR beta chains were sequenced, and detectable features were limited by the absence of alpha or paired-chain data. When HLA alleles, especially DR and DQ, strongly co-occurred, TCR associations were difficult to assign to individual alleles. Because the 87-base-pair reads could not distinguish some IMGT-functional V segments, including TRBV6-2 and TRBV6-3, those segments were excluded. Most CMV-associated TCR beta chains appeared to be HLA-restricted in a later analysis, and the HLA associations seemed to be driven largely by CMV exposure. A group of highly shared sequence variants was considered likely to be a technical artifact of the sequencing pipeline. In a later analysis, several top co-occurrence clusters were reported to appear linked to parvovirus B19, influenza, CMV and Epstein-Barr virus. The study listed approximately 150 TCR beta chains as associated with cytomegalovirus. A later genetic analysis reported fewer N-insertions in productive TCRs among donors in an Asian-associated ancestry cluster than the approximately 670-donor mean. At a false discovery rate of 0.05, a later analysis linked under 20,000 TCR beta sequences to specific HLA alleles. Sequencing depth was assumed to be roughly uniform across donors in the presence/absence analyses, though that assumption may not hold. While some public TCRs were present in many individuals, most TCR sequences turned up only very rarely across donors.

Libraries came from the immunoSEQ multiplex PCR assay. The multiplex PCR relied on a mix of 60 forward primers for TCR Vbeta segments and 13 reverse primers for TCR Jbeta segments. A multiplex PCR assay on genomic DNA amplified the CDR3 region of rearranged TCR beta genes. Amplified TCR beta libraries were sequenced as 87-base-pair reads on the Illumina HiSeq System. The study's processing was this. A later analysis counted tens of millions of unique TCR beta chains across the 666 repertoires, and around 9.9 million of these chains were shared by at least two donors. To remove PCR and sequencing errors, raw reads were error-corrected and collapsed into unique sequences using a nearest-neighbor algorithm that merged closely related sequences. V, D and J gene segments were assigned by aligning CDR3 sequences to IMGT reference sequences. For a sequence to be retained, at least a six-nucleotide match to both a V gene segment and a J gene segment was required. Rearrangements were called productive when the CDR3 lacked stop codons and stayed in frame with V and J; all others were non-productive. CDR3 was defined according to IMGT convention as the region running from the second conserved V-encoded cysteine to the conserved J-encoded phenylalanine. Sequences without an unambiguous match to a single V gene segment were excluded from the earlier analysis of 500 to 700 of the donors. In an earlier analysis of more than 500 of the donors, a V segment was called functional when productive rearrangements were above 56.7%, and segregating when the standard deviation between donors exceeded 5%. A statistical classification framework was built to diagnose cytomegalovirus status from the catalog of TCR beta chain sequences. A later analysis assigned V and J genes by comparing TCR nucleotide sequences with IMGT/GENE-DB human TR gene sequences. In a later analysis, CDR3 sequences and most-parsimonious VDJ recombination scenarios were assigned using the TCRdist pipeline. A later analysis defined each TCR beta chain by its CDR3 amino acid sequence plus V-gene family, and excluded reads lacking a unique V-gene family. To address suspected cross-contamination and a sequencing artifact, a later analysis removed 592 highly shared, low-generation-probability nucleotide sequences. For each public chain, a later analysis derived a clonal expansion index from normalized ranks of inferred template counts within each repertoire. Generation probabilities in a later analysis came from a VDJ recombination model fitted to out-of-frame rearrangements, and those results were checked against IGoR. Hypergeometric tests were used in a later analysis to score TCR-TCR, TCR-HLA and TCR-CMV co-occurrence, with a repertoire-size bias correction applied to the TCR pairs. To estimate false discovery rates, a later analysis permuted the HLA or CMV assignments 20 times. In a later analysis, co-occurring TCRs were grouped with DBSCAN, and TCRdist sequence similarity was added when clustering was performed within HLA-allele-positive subsets. Repertoires with fewer than 30,000 or more than 120,000 public chains, plus five repertoires with anomalous nucleotide sharing, were excluded from co-occurrence clustering. As stored in TCRdb, this immuneACCESS dataset retains in-frame rearrangements with V and J assigned. A fraction of the clones does not appear; measured against another copy, unresolved V genes explain less than half of the discrepancy, and the remainder lacks a known reason. Clone size and V and J calls were adopted from that table, with D and trimming inferred from the DNA. Counted in this sample were fewer than 120,000 clones; 80% of them appeared once. Of the sample, over 2.5% is held by the ten largest clones.

According to the germline V gene, CDR1 reads ENHRY and CDR2 reads SYGVKD. From V the trimming removes 0 bases and from J it removes 2 bases, while the gene matches leave 5 bases of the junction unaccounted for. The CDR3 numbers 17 residues from cysteine through phenylalanine. The only DNA kept is the CDR3, 51 bases in frame from the first base. The cohort was made up of 500 to 850 healthy bone marrow donors. All cohort members were sampled while nominally healthy, although unrecorded immune exposures were likely present. The donor tested CMV seropositive and was one of the 289 seropositive cohort members. Each donor provided a peripheral blood sample, and peripheral blood mononuclear cells were used for TCR beta sequencing. The Qiagen DNeasy Blood Extraction Kit was used to extract genomic DNA from the blood cell samples.

The chain links TRBV10-3 with TRBJ1-4; TRBD1 agrees with 8 junctional bases. Material: PBMCs. This receptor was identified in a woman aged 60 to 75 in good health and CMV-seropositive. The nucleotide sequence is TGTGCCATCAGTGAGTCGAGACAGGGGCCGACTAATGAAAAACTGTTTTTT. It translates as CAISESRQGPTNEKLFF.